This T cell receptor (beta chain) is from a study of response to subunit inactivated influenza vaccine. Points from the study as a whole: It was suggested by the authors that few new T cells are recruited by each seasonal influenza vaccination.

This CDR3 contains 13 residues. Germline assignment: CDR1 SGHVS and CDR2 FNYEAQ. Trimming left V 5 bases short and J 5 bases short, with 12 bases between. With regard to this clonotype: What it recognizes is unknown.

TCRdb used MiXCR to reprocess the RT-PCR reads, holding one entry per CDR3 protein. The sample records 710,000 or so distinct CDR3 sequences, around 16% being singletons. The V call is TRBV7-6, the J call TRBJ2-5, with D tentatively TRBD1 (6 bases). This material consisted of PBMCs from blood, taken 12 days after vaccination. This receptor was identified in a man aged 50-60 years who received an inactivated influenza vaccine. The CDR3 reads CASSRQVMETQYF. CDR3 sequence (DNA): TGTGCCAGCAGCCGACAGGTTATGGAGACCCAGTACTTC.